This T cell receptor beta chain was documented in a study of T-cell reconstitution after alpha-beta-depleted transplantation in children (TCRdb year 2016). With regard to the full study: Using TCR repertoire profiling, the study quantitatively followed how T-cell immune reconstitution unfolded in children after TCRalphabeta/CD19-depleted allogeneic hematopoietic cell transplantation.

The sample's treatment or condition, from its label and the paper: allogeneic hematopoietic cell transplantation with graft depleted of TCRalphabeta T cells and CD19 B cells. The children who served as transplant recipients had been given grafts of TCRalphabeta/CD19-depleted allogeneic hematopoietic cells. The investigation overall reported the following: Apparently early alphabetaT-cell count recovery about two months after transplant reportedly relied on only several hundred rapidly expanded clones derived from non-depleted graft cells. In some patients, the high TCRbeta diversity seen at day 60 was put down to recipient T cells and intrathymic progenitors that had survived conditioning. Over subsequent months, a decline in hyperexpanded clone frequencies was noted, and after one year, T-cell counts and TCRbeta diversity were mostly ascribed to newly produced T cells.

Library creation used PCR. The sequencer listed for this sample is Illumina HiSeq 2500. TCR library preparation used molecular barcoding, with unique molecular identifiers applied to normalize quantification of the TCRbeta repertoire. TCRdb trimmed the raw reads at Q25, called clones with MiXCR and kept productive beta chains. For every CDR3 protein sequence, its rows merge into one entry that carries the most common genes and DNA. This sample has about 590,000 distinct CDR3 sequences in its table, and over 10% of those were observed once. The ten largest account for approximately 2.1% of the sample. Of note for this clonotype: Its cognate antigen has yet to be identified. Base qualities are not provided; no much larger clone lies one nucleotide away.

The specimen comprised PBMCs, mostly from graft donor cells, sampled 360 days after TCRalphabeta/CD19-depleted stem cell transplant. The source of this sequence is a male patient younger than 18 who had a stem cell transplant for acute myeloid leukemia, so the T cells may come from the graft donor.

The base sequence is TGCAGTACGGCGGGAGCTGAGGTGGGCTATGAGCAGTTCTTC. Its amino acids are CSTAGAEVGYEQFF. This chain is built from TRBV20-1 and TRBJ2-1, with 7 junctional bases fitting TRBD2. Ends trimmed: V by 8 bases, J by 8 bases; bases unmatched to a gene: 15. The cysteine opens and the phenylalanine closes a CDR3 of 14 amino acids. Only the CDR3 region is kept as DNA, spanning 42 bases read in frame from base 1. The germline V gene (reference sequence) specifies DFQATT as CDR1 and SNEGSKA as CDR2.